Reported below is one T cell receptor (beta chain). This sample is part of a study of cytomegalovirus exposure and HLA in healthy donors. Primers: 60 Vbeta forward and 13 Jbeta reverse. The repertoire was sequenced with immunoSEQ multiplex PCR; TCRdb's copy has only in-frame clones and lacks some. The repertoire holds roughly 100,000 clones, with roughly 81% as singletons. Germline V gene lookup returns CDR1 SQVTM and CDR2 ANQGSEA. The CDR3 consists of 12 residues. V was cut by 6 bases and J by 0 bases, with 9 bases left in between. This TCR derives from a woman in her late teens or twenties in good health and CMV-seropositive. The chain joins TRBV29-1 to TRBJ2-7; D is perhaps TRBD1 (5 bases). Sequenced: PBMCs. Here the CDR3 reads CSVSDSSYEQYF. For the CDR3, the DNA is TGCAGCGTGAGTGACAGCTCCTACGAGCAGTACTTC.